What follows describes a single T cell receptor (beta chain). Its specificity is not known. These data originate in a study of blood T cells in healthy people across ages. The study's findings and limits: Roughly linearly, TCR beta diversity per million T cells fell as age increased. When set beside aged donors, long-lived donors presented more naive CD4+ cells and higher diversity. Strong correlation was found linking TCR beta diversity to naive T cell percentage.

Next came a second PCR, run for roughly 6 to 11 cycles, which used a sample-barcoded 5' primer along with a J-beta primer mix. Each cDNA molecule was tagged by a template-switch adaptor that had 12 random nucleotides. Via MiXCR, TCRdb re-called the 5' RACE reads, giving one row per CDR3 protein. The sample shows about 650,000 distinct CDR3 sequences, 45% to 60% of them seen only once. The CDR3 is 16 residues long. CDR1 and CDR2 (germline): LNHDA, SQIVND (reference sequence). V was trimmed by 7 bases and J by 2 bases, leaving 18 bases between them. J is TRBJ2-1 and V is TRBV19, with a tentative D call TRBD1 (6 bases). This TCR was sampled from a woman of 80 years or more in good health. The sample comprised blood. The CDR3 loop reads CASIPTGQDPYNEQFF. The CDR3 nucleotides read TGTGCCAGTATTCCGACGGGACAAGACCCCTACAATGAGCAGTTCTTC. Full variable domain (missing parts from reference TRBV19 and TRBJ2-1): DGGITQSPKYLFRKEGQNVTLSCEQNLNHDAMYWYRQDPGQGLRLIYYSQIVNDFQKGDIAEGYSVSREKKESFPLTVTSAQKNPTAFYLCASIPTGQDPYNEQFFGPGTRLTVL.